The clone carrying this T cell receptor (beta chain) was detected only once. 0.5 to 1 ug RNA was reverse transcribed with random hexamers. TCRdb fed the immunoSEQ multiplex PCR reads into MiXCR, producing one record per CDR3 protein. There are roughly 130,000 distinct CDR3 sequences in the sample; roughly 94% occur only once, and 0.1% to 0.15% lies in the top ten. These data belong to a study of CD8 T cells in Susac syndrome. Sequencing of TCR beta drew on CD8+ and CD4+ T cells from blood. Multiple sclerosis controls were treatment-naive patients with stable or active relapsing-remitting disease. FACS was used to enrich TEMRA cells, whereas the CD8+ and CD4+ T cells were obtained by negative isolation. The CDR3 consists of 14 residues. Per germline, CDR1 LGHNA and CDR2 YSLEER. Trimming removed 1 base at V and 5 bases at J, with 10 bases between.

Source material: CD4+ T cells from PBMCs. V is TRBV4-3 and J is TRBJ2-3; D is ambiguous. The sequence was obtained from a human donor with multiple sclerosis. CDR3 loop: CASSQGQRKDTQYF. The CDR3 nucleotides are TGCGCCAGCAGCCAAGGGCAGAGGAAAGATACGCAGTATTTT.